Listed below are T cell receptor beta chains from one sample, sequenced in a study of Ad26.COV2.S vaccination and SARS-CoV-2 variants. Profiling relied on immunoSEQ multiplex PCR, and the TCRdb table lists in-frame clones only, not all of them. This sample has roughly 420,000 clones, with 70% to 90% found just once. The sample here was peripheral blood, taken in a trial of Ad26.COV2.S vaccine versus placebo. All receptors derive from a person between 18 and 65 years old who received the Ad26.COV2.S COVID-19 vaccine or a placebo. CDR3s include the opening cysteine and the closing phenylalanine or tryptophan. D genes are given only for firm matches. The size entry is marked missing in some rows and otherwise reads once, few, many or a size class.

j_call: TRBJ1-6; clone_size: .; v_call: TRBV4-2; d_call: .; cdr3_aa: CASSQDPMEGIESYNSPLHF; cdr3_nt: TGTGCCAGCAGCCAAGATCCCATGGAGGGAATAGAGTCCTATAATTCACCCCTCCACTTT
j_call: TRBJ2-7; clone_size: .; v_call: TRBV5-6; d_call: .; cdr3_aa: CASSVQRGYEQYF; cdr3_nt: TGTGCCAGCAGCGTTCAAAGGGGTTACGAGCAGTACTTC
j_call: TRBJ1-4; clone_size: .; v_call: TRBV11-1; d_call: .; cdr3_aa: CASSLPRGAVGEKLFF; cdr3_nt: TGTGCCAGCAGCCTGCCTCGAGGCGCCGTGGGTGAAAAACTGTTTTTT
j_call: TRBJ1-4; clone_size: few; v_call: TRBV7-2; d_call: .; cdr3_aa: CASSLQGRLLEKLFF; cdr3_nt: TGTGCCAGCAGCTTACAGGGGCGTCTTCTCGAAAAACTGTTTTTT
j_call: TRBJ1-2; clone_size: once; v_call: TRBV11-2; d_call: .; cdr3_aa: CASSLGTGDGYTF; cdr3_nt: TGTGCCAGCAGCTTAGGGACCGGGGATGGCTACACCTTC
j_call: TRBJ2-1; clone_size: once; v_call: TRBV3-1/TRBV3-2; d_call: .; cdr3_aa: CASSHSSSYNEQFF; cdr3_nt: TGTGCCAGCAGCCATAGTAGCTCCTACAATGAGCAGTTCTTC
j_call: TRBJ2-7; clone_size: .; v_call: TRBV19; d_call: TRBD1; cdr3_aa: CASGMDREPYEQYF; cdr3_nt: TGTGCCAGTGGGATGGACAGGGAGCCCTACGAGCAGTACTTC
j_call: TRBJ1-6; clone_size: .; v_call: TRBV28; d_call: .; cdr3_aa: CASSEAPYNSPLHF; cdr3_nt: TGTGCCAGCAGTGAGGCACCCTATAATTCACCCCTCCACTTT
j_call: TRBJ2-3; clone_size: .; v_call: TRBV11-3; d_call: TRBD1; cdr3_aa: CASRPLQGALDTQYF; cdr3_nt: TGTGCCAGCAGACCGCTACAGGGGGCACTAGATACGCAGTATTTT
j_call: TRBJ1-5; clone_size: many; v_call: TRBV7-8; d_call: .; cdr3_aa: CASSPNRGLQAQHF; cdr3_nt: TGTGCCAGCAGCCCAAATCGTGGGTTGCAGGCCCAGCATTTT
j_call: TRBJ2-3; clone_size: .; v_call: TRBV24-1; d_call: .; cdr3_aa: CATSDSQGWGESTDTQYF; cdr3_nt: TGTGCCACCAGTGATTCACAGGGTTGGGGAGAGAGCACAGATACGCAGTATTTT
j_call: TRBJ2-7; clone_size: .; v_call: TRBV7-9; d_call: TRBD2; cdr3_aa: CASSKLSGGAYEQYF; cdr3_nt: TGTGCCAGCAGCAAACTTAGCGGGGGGGCCTACGAGCAGTACTTC
j_call: TRBJ2-7; clone_size: .; v_call: TRBV5-6; d_call: TRBD1; cdr3_aa: CASSKGQSTYEQYF; cdr3_nt: TGTGCCAGCAGCAAGGGACAGTCGACCTACGAGCAGTACTTC
j_call: TRBJ1-5; clone_size: .; v_call: TRBV28; d_call: .; cdr3_aa: CAGRGSNQPQHF; cdr3_nt: TGTGCCGGACGGGGTAGCAATCAGCCCCAGCATTTT
j_call: TRBJ1-1; clone_size: .; v_call: TRBV6-5; d_call: .; cdr3_aa: CASSYSGTTNTEAFF; cdr3_nt: TGTGCCAGCAGTTACTCCGGGACAACGAACACTGAAGCTTTCTTT
j_call: TRBJ1-6; clone_size: .; v_call: TRBV5-4; d_call: .; cdr3_aa: CASSSRESPLHF; cdr3_nt: TGTGCCAGCAGCTCCAGGGAATCACCCCTCCACTTT
j_call: TRBJ2-3; clone_size: .; v_call: TRBV7-2; d_call: .; cdr3_aa: CASSLERAGGTDTQYF; cdr3_nt: TGTGCCAGCAGCTTAGAGCGGGCAGGGGGCACAGATACGCAGTATTTT
j_call: TRBJ1-6; clone_size: once; v_call: TRBV4-1; d_call: .; cdr3_aa: CASSQDSSYNSPLHF; cdr3_nt: TGCGCCAGCAGCCAAGATAGCTCCTATAATTCACCCCTCCACTTT
j_call: TRBJ2-1; clone_size: .; v_call: TRBV7-2; d_call: TRBD2; cdr3_aa: CASSLVLAGGNEQFF; cdr3_nt: TGTGCCAGCAGCCTAGTGCTAGCGGGGGGGAATGAGCAGTTCTTC
j_call: TRBJ1-2; clone_size: .; v_call: TRBV10-1; d_call: .; cdr3_aa: CASSGDPNYGYTF; cdr3_nt: TGCGCCAGCAGCGGGGACCCTAACTATGGCTACACCTTC
j_call: TRBJ2-5; clone_size: .; v_call: TRBV18; d_call: .; cdr3_aa: CASSPAWDGLYQETQYF; cdr3_nt: TGTGCCAGCTCACCAGCATGGGACGGATTGTACCAAGAGACCCAGTACTTC
j_call: TRBJ2-7; clone_size: .; v_call: TRBV4-2; d_call: .; cdr3_aa: CASSQEGTTYEQYF; cdr3_nt: TGTGCCAGCAGCCAAGAAGGGACAACTTACGAGCAGTACTTC
j_call: TRBJ1-5; clone_size: .; v_call: TRBV3-1/TRBV3-2; d_call: .; cdr3_aa: CASSQSASGNQPQHF; cdr3_nt: TGTGCCAGCAGCCAATCGGCGTCAGGCAATCAGCCCCAGCATTTT
j_call: TRBJ2-1; clone_size: .; v_call: TRBV10-3; d_call: .; cdr3_aa: CAISEGDISNEQFF; cdr3_nt: TGTGCCATCAGTGAGGGGGACATCTCCAATGAGCAGTTCTTC
j_call: TRBJ2-5; clone_size: .; v_call: TRBV28; d_call: TRBD1; cdr3_aa: CASSSPRQGGKTQYF; cdr3_nt: TGTGCCAGCAGTTCCCCTCGACAGGGTGGGAAGACCCAGTACTTC
j_call: TRBJ2-3; clone_size: .; v_call: TRBV12-3/TRBV12-4; d_call: TRBD2; cdr3_aa: CASSSSGGRGYF; cdr3_nt: TGTGCCAGCAGTTCTAGCGGGGGGCGGGGTTATTTT
j_call: TRBJ2-4; clone_size: .; v_call: TRBV7-2; d_call: .; cdr3_aa: CASSFRQADEAKNIQYF; cdr3_nt: TGTGCCAGCAGCTTCCGTCAAGCGGATGAAGCCAAAAACATTCAGTACTTC
j_call: TRBJ2-7; clone_size: .; v_call: TRBV4-3; d_call: .; cdr3_aa: CASSQRRSYEQYF; cdr3_nt: TGCGCCAGCAGCCAAAGACGTAGCTACGAGCAGTACTTC
j_call: TRBJ2-3; clone_size: once; v_call: TRBV4-1; d_call: .; cdr3_aa: CASSQTYILEGTDTQYF; cdr3_nt: TGCGCCAGCAGCCAAACCTACATTCTGGAGGGCACAGATACGCAGTATTTT
j_call: TRBJ1-3; clone_size: few; v_call: TRBV15; d_call: .; cdr3_aa: CATSREASAGNTIYF; cdr3_nt: TGTGCCACCAGCAGAGAAGCCTCAGCTGGAAACACCATATATTTT
j_call: TRBJ1-6; clone_size: .; v_call: TRBV4-1; d_call: .; cdr3_aa: CASSQDRNSPLHF; cdr3_nt: TGCGCCAGCAGCCAAGACAGAAATTCACCCCTCCACTTT
j_call: TRBJ1-1; clone_size: .; v_call: TRBV6-5; d_call: TRBD1; cdr3_aa: CASRAGQYTEAFF; cdr3_nt: TGTGCCAGCAGGGCGGGACAGTACACTGAAGCTTTCTTT
j_call: TRBJ1-1; clone_size: .; v_call: TRBV6-5; d_call: .; cdr3_aa: CASSEDPGTEAFF; cdr3_nt: TGTGCCAGCAGCGAGGACCCCGGTACTGAAGCTTTCTTT
j_call: TRBJ1-2; clone_size: .; v_call: TRBV4-3; d_call: .; cdr3_aa: CASSQGQGSYGYTF; cdr3_nt: TGCGCCAGCAGCCAAGGGCAGGGGAGCTATGGCTACACCTTC
j_call: TRBJ2-2; clone_size: once; v_call: TRBV2; d_call: TRBD2; cdr3_aa: CASSETRGGAGELFF; cdr3_nt: TGTGCCAGCAGTGAAACCCGCGGGGGGGCCGGGGAGCTGTTTTTT
j_call: TRBJ2-2; clone_size: .; v_call: TRBV12-3/TRBV12-4; d_call: .; cdr3_aa: CASGAGGELFF; cdr3_nt: TGTGCCAGCGGCGCTGGCGGGGAGCTGTTTTTT
j_call: TRBJ2-6; clone_size: .; v_call: TRBV11-1; d_call: .; cdr3_aa: CASSFYGGGANVLTF; cdr3_nt: TGTGCCAGCAGCTTTTACGGGGGCGGGGCCAACGTCCTGACTTTC
j_call: TRBJ1-2; clone_size: once; v_call: TRBV10-2; d_call: .; cdr3_aa: CASSESGGFYGYTF; cdr3_nt: TGCGCCAGCAGTGAGTCTGGAGGGTTCTATGGCTACACCTTC
j_call: TRBJ2-7; clone_size: few; v_call: TRBV7-8; d_call: TRBD2; cdr3_aa: CASSPTGAGTSGENF; cdr3_nt: TGTGCCAGCAGCCCGACAGGGGCTGGGACTAGCGGGGAAAACTTC
j_call: TRBJ2-7; clone_size: .; v_call: TRBV28; d_call: TRBD2; cdr3_aa: CASRRSWSIGLAGNYEQYF; cdr3_nt: TGTGCCAGCAGACGGTCTTGGTCCATTGGACTAGCGGGGAACTACGAGCAGTACTTC
j_call: TRBJ1-1; clone_size: .; v_call: TRBV10-2; d_call: .; cdr3_aa: CASSEIAVHTEAFF; cdr3_nt: TGCGCCAGCAGTGAGATAGCTGTCCACACTGAAGCTTTCTTT
j_call: TRBJ2-3; clone_size: .; v_call: TRBV20-1; d_call: TRBD2; cdr3_aa: CSASFGLAETDTQYF; cdr3_nt: TGCAGTGCTAGTTTTGGACTAGCGGAAACAGATACGCAGTATTTT
j_call: TRBJ1-3; clone_size: .; v_call: TRBV11-2; d_call: TRBD1; cdr3_aa: CASSLANRDRGSGNTIYF; cdr3_nt: TGTGCCAGCAGCTTAGCGAACCGGGACAGGGGCTCTGGAAACACCATATATTTT
j_call: TRBJ2-1; clone_size: few; v_call: TRBV20-1; d_call: TRBD2; cdr3_aa: CSGGAYNEQFF; cdr3_nt: TGCAGCGGGGGGGCTTACAATGAGCAGTTCTTC
j_call: TRBJ1-5; clone_size: .; v_call: TRBV2; d_call: TRBD1; cdr3_aa: CASSATGVHQPQHF; cdr3_nt: TGTGCCAGCAGTGCGACAGGGGTTCATCAGCCCCAGCATTTT
j_call: TRBJ2-6; clone_size: .; v_call: TRBV5-1; d_call: .; cdr3_aa: CASSFHRDKDLSGANVLTF; cdr3_nt: TGCGCCAGCAGCTTCCACCGGGACAAGGACCTTTCTGGGGCCAACGTCCTGACTTTC
j_call: TRBJ2-7; clone_size: .; v_call: TRBV6-2/TRBV6-3; d_call: TRBD1; cdr3_aa: CASSLYLGTAVLDEQYF; cdr3_nt: TGTGCCAGCAGCCTATACCTCGGGACAGCGGTACTTGACGAGCAGTACTTC
j_call: TRBJ1-1; clone_size: .; v_call: TRBV7-9; d_call: .; cdr3_aa: CASSRGVPTEAFF; cdr3_nt: TGTGCCAGCAGCCGAGGGGTTCCCACTGAAGCTTTCTTT
j_call: TRBJ2-1; clone_size: .; v_call: TRBV2; d_call: TRBD1; cdr3_aa: CASRPTGSPEQFF; cdr3_nt: TGTGCCAGCAGGCCGACAGGGTCCCCTGAGCAGTTCTTC
j_call: TRBJ2-1; clone_size: .; v_call: TRBV20-1; d_call: .; cdr3_aa: CSASEGLWIF; cdr3_nt: TGCAGTGCTAGTGAGGGACTCTGGATCTTC
j_call: TRBJ1-1; clone_size: .; v_call: TRBV28; d_call: .; cdr3_aa: CASTEAMNTEAFF; cdr3_nt: TGTGCCAGCACGGAAGCGATGAACACTGAAGCTTTCTTT
j_call: TRBJ2-7; clone_size: .; v_call: TRBV5-4; d_call: .; cdr3_aa: CASSIAPTEYEQYF; cdr3_nt: TGTGCCAGCAGCATTGCCCCGACAGAATACGAGCAGTACTTC
j_call: TRBJ2-7; clone_size: .; v_call: TRBV7-2; d_call: TRBD1; cdr3_aa: CASSARQGVYEQYF; cdr3_nt: TGTGCCAGCAGCGCCCGACAGGGGGTATACGAGCAGTACTTC
j_call: TRBJ1-1; clone_size: .; v_call: TRBV4-3; d_call: .; cdr3_aa: CASSQDLSAETEAFF; cdr3_nt: TGCGCCAGCAGCCAAGATTTGTCGGCTGAAACTGAAGCTTTCTTT